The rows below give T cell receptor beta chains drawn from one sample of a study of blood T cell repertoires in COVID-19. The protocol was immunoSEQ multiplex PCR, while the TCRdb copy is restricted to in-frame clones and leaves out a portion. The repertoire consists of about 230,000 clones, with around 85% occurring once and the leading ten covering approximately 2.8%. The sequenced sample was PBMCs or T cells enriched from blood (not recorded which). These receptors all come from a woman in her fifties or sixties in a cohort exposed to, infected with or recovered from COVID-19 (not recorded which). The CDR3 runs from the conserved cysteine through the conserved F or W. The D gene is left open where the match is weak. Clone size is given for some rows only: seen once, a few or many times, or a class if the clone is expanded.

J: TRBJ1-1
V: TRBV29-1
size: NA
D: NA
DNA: TGCAGCGTAGATGTACTGGGGGGGAGGACTGAAGCTTTCTTT
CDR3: CSVDVLGGRTEAFF

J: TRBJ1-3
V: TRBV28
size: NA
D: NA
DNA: TGTGCCAGCACCTCCGGGAGCAGGGTTGGAAACACCATATATTTT
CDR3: CASTSGSRVGNTIYF

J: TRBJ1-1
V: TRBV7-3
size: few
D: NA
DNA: TGTGCCAGCAGCTTAATCAGGGTCACTGAAGCTTTCTTT
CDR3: CASSLIRVTEAFF

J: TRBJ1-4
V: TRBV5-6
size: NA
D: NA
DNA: TGTGCCAGCAGCTCCCCAGGGGATGGTAATGAAAAACTGTTTTTT
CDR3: CASSSPGDGNEKLFF

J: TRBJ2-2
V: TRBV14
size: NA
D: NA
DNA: TGTGCCAGCAGCCAATCGGTCCCCACCTATCAGGTTTTGGGAGTGACCGGGGAGCTGTTTTTT
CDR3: CASSQSVPTYQVLGVTGELFF

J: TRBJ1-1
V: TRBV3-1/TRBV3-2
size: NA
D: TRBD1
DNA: TGTGCCAGCAGCCCTGGACAGGGAGAGGTTACTGAAGCTTTCTTT
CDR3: CASSPGQGEVTEAFF

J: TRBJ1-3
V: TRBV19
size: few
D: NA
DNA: TGTGCCAGTATTGATAGATCCGGGTCTGGAAACACCATATATTTT
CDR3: CASIDRSGSGNTIYF

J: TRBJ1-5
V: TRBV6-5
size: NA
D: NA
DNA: TGTGCCAGCAGGCCCTTCGGACAGAGCAATCAGCCCCAGCATTTT
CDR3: CASRPFGQSNQPQHF

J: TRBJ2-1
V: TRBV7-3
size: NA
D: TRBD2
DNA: TGTGCCAGCGCCCGGGGGGGGGCCTCCTACAATGAGCAGTTCTTC
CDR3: CASARGGASYNEQFF

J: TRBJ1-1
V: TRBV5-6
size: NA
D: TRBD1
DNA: TGTGCCAGCAGCTTGGAAGTGGACAGGGAAGCTTTCTTT
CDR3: CASSLEVDREAFF

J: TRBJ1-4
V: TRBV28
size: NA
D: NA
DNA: TGTGCCAGCGAAAACTATGAAAAACTGTTTTTT
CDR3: CASENYEKLFF

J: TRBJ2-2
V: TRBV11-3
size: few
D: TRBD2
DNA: TGTGCCAGCAGCTCTGGGAGGGGAAGCACCGGGGAGCTGTTTTTT
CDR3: CASSSGRGSTGELFF

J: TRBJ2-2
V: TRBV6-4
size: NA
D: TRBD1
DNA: TGTGCCAGCTCCCGGACAGGGGGCACCGGGGAGCTGTTTTTT
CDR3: CASSRTGGTGELFF

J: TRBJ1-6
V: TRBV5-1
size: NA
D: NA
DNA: TGCGCCAGCAGCGCGGGAGGTAGGGATAATTCACCCCTCCACTTT
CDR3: CASSAGGRDNSPLHF

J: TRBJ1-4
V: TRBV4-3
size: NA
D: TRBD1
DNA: TGCGCCAGCAGCCACCTAGGGGGGACAGGAGGCCGGGGTAATGAAAAACTGTTTTTT
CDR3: CASSHLGGTGGRGNEKLFF

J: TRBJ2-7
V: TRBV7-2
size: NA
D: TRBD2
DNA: TGTGCCAGCAGCCGCACTAGCGGGGGGTCCTTCTCCTACGAGCAGTACTTC
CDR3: CASSRTSGGSFSYEQYF

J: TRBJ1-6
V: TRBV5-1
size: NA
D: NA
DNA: TGCGCCAGCAGCAGAGACAGACCAGAAAATTCACCCCTCCACTTT
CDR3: CASSRDRPENSPLHF

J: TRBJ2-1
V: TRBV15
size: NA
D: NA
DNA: TGTGCCACCAGCAGTCCAGGGGCTCACAATGAGCAGTTCTTC
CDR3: CATSSPGAHNEQFF

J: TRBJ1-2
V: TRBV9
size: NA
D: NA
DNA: TGTGCCAGCAGCGTCTCTCCCTTCATCGGGTATGGCTACACCTTC
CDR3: CASSVSPFIGYGYTF

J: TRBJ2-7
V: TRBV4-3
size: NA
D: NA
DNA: TGCGCCAGCAGCCAAGTCCGGTACTACGAGCAGTACTTC
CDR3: CASSQVRYYEQYF

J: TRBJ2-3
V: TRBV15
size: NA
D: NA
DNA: TGTGCCACCAGCAGTAGAGGGTATACGCAGTATTTT
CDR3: CATSSRGYTQYF

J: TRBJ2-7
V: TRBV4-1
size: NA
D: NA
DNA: TGCGCCAGCAGCCAAGATTACAACGAGCAGTACTTC
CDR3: CASSQDYNEQYF

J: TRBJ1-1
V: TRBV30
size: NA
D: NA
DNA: TGTGCCGGTGACAGAAAGAACACTGAAGCTTTCTTT
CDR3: CAGDRKNTEAFF

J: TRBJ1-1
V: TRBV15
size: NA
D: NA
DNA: TGTGCCACCAGCGGGGGGGTGTACACTGAAGCTTTCTTT
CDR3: CATSGGVYTEAFF

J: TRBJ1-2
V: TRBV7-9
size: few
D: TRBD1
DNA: TGTGCCAGCAGCCCTGATTGGGACAGCAACTATGGCTACACCTTC
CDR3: CASSPDWDSNYGYTF

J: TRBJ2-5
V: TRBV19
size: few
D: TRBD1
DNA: TGTGCCAGTAGTAGACAGGGAGAGACCCAGTACTTC
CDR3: CASSRQGETQYF

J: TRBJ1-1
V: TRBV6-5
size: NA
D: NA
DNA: TGTGCCAGCAGTCCTCTTCGGGGGAACACTGAAGCTTTCTTT
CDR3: CASSPLRGNTEAFF